This T cell receptor (beta chain) appears in the sequencing data of a study of blood T cell repertoires in COVID-19. Study background: Acute and convalescent COVID-19 samples came from the United States, Italy and Spain. PBMCs, B-cell-depleted T cells, or T cells provided the cDNA or gDNA that made up the material.

This clone was seen a few times. Assay used: immunoSEQ multiplex PCR; TCRdb lists only in-frame clones, some missing. The table records 100,000 to 150,000 clones, around 83% of them present only once. The germline V gene has CDR1 SGHTA and CDR2 FQGNSA. With 5 bases removed from V and 8 bases from J, the gap between germline ends came to 15 bases. The CDR3 runs to 13 residues. The TCR originated in a man aged 55-75 years with acute or convalescent COVID-19. The V gene is TRBV7-2, the J gene TRBJ1-2; no clear D gene. Sequenced sample: peripheral blood. CDR3 loop: CASSRGRGWGYTF. CDR3 bases: TGTGCCAGCAGCCGAGGCCGGGGATGGGGCTACACCTTC.